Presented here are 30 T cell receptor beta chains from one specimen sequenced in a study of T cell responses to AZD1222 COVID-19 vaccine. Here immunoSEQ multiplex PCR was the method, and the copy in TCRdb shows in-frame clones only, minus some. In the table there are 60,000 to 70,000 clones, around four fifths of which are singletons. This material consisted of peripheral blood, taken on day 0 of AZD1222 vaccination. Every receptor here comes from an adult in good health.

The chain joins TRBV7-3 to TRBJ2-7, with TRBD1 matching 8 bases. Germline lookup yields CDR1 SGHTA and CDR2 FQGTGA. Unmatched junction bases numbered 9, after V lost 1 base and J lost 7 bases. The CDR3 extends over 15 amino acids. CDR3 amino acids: CASSLRGQGWEEQYF. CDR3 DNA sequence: TGTGCCAGCAGCTTAAGAGGACAGGGTTGGGAAGAGCAGTACTTC.

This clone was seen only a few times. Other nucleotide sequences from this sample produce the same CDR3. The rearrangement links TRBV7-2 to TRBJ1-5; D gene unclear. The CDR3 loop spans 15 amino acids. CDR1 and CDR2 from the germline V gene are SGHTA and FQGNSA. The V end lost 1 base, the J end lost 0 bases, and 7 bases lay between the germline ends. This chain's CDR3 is CASSLEGYSNQPQHF. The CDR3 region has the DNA TGTGCCAGCAGCTTAGAAGGCTATAGCAATCAGCCCCAGCATTTT.

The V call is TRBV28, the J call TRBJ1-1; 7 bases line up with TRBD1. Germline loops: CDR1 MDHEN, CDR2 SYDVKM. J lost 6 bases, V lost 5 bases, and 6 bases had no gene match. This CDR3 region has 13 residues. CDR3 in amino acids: CASSTTGLSEAFF. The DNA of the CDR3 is TGTGCCAGCAGTACGACAGGGTTATCTGAAGCTTTCTTT.

The CDR3 reads CSVDAGGGPESDTQYF. The CDR3 DNA follows: TGCAGCGTTGATGCGGGGGGTGGCCCAGAATCCGATACGCAGTATTTT. This rearrangement joins TRBV29-1 to TRBJ2-3, with 8 bases aligning to TRBD2. V dropped 3 bases and J dropped 6; count of bases not matched to a gene: 14. CDR3 size: 16 residues. Germline V lookup: CDR1 SQVTM, CDR2 ANQGSEA.

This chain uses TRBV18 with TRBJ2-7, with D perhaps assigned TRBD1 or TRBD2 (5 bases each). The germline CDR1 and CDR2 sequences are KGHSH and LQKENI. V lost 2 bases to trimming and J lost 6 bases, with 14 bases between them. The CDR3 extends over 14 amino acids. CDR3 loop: CASSPTRDAGEQYF. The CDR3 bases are TGTGCCAGCTCACCAACCAGGGACGCTGGCGAGCAGTACTTC. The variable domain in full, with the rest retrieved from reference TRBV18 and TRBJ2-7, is NAGVMQNPRHLVRRRGQEARLRCSPMKGHSHVYWYRQLPEEGLKFMVYLQKENIIDESGMPKERFSAEFPKEGPSILRIQQVVRGDSAAYFCASSPTRDAGEQYFGPGTRLTVT.

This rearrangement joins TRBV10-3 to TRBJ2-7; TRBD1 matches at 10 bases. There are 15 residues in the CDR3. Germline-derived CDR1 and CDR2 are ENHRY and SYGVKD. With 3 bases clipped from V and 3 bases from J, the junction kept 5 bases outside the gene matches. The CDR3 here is CAISDLGQGNYEQYF. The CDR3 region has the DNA TGTGCCATCAGTGATTTGGGACAGGGGAACTACGAGCAGTACTTC.

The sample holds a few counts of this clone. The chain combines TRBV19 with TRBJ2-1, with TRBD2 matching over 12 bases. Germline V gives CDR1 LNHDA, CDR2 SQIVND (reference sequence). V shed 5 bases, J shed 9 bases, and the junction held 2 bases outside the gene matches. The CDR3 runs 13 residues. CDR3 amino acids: CASSLAGGREQFF. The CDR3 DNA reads TGTGCCAGTAGTCTAGCGGGGGGGCGTGAGCAGTTCTTC. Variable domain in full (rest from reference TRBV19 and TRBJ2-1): DGGITQSPKYLFRKEGQNVTLSCEQNLNHDAMYWYRQDPGQGLRLIYYSQIVNDFQKGDIAEGYSVSREKKESFPLTVTSAQKNPTAFYLCASSLAGGREQFFGPGTRLTVL.

The CDR3 DNA reads as TGTGCCAGCAGCTTATCGAACACTGAAGCTTTCTTT. Its protein is CASSLSNTEAFF. The gene calls are TRBV5-4 and TRBJ1-1; no definite D call. The CDR3 has 12 amino acids. The germline gives CDR1 SGHNT, CDR2 YYREEE (reference sequence). Trimming pared 2 bases from V and 1 base from J, leaving 3 bases between.

The CDR3 reads CASSIVGQGLGTEAFF. The DNA for the CDR3 is TGTGCCAGTAGTATAGTGGGACAGGGGTTAGGCACTGAAGCTTTCTTT. V and J are TRBV19 and TRBJ1-1; 10 bases line up with TRBD1. The CDR3 consists of 16 residues. Per germline, CDR1 LNHDA and CDR2 SQIVND (reference sequence). V was clipped by 1 base and J by 4 bases; unmatched bases: 6.

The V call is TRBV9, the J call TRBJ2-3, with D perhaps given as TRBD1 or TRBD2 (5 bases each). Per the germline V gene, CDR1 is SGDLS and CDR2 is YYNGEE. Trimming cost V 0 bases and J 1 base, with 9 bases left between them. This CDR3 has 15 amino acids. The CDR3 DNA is TGTGCCAGCAGCGTAGATGTGGGGGGCACAGATACGCAGTATTTT. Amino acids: CASSVDVGGTDTQYF.

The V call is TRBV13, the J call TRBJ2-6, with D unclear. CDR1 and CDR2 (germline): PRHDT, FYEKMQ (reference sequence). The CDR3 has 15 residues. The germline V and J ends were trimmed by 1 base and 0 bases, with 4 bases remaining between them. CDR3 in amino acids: CASSLVSSGANVLTF. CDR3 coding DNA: TGTGCCAGCAGCTTAGTAAGCTCTGGGGCCAACGTCCTGACTTTC.

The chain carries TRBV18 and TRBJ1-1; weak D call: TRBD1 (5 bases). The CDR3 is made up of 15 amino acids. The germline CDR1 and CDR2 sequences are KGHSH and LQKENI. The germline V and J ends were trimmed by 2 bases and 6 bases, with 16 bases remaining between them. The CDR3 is CASSPNPPGRAEAFF. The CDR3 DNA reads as TGTGCCAGCTCACCAAATCCCCCAGGGAGGGCTGAAGCTTTCTTT. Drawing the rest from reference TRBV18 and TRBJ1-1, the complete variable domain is NAGVMQNPRHLVRRRGQEARLRCSPMKGHSHVYWYRQLPEEGLKFMVYLQKENIIDESGMPKERFSAEFPKEGPSILRIQQVVRGDSAAYFCASSPNPPGRAEAFFGQGTRLTVV.

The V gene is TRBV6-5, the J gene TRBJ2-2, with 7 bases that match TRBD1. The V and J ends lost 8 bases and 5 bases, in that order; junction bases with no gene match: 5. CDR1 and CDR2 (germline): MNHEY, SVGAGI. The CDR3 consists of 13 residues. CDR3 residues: CASPRQGTGELFF. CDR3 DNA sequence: TGTGCCAGCCCCCGACAGGGAACCGGGGAGCTGTTTTTT.

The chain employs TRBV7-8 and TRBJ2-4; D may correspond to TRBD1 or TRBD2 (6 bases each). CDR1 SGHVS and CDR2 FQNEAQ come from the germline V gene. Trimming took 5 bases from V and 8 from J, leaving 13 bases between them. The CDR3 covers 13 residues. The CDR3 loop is CASSRGRGYIQYF. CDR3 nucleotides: TGTGCCAGCAGCCGGGGGCGGGGATACATTCAGTACTTC. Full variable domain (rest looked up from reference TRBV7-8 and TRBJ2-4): GAGVSQSPRYKVAKRGQDVALRCDPISGHVSLFWYQQALGQGPEFLTYFQNEAQLDKSGLPSDRFFAERPEGSVSTLKIQRTQQEDSAVYLCASSRGRGYIQYFGAGTRLSVL.

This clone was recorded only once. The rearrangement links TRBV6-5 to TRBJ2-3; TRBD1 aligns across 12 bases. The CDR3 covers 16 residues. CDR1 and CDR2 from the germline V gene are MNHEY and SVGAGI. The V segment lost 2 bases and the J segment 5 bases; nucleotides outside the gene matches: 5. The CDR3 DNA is TGTGCCAGCAGTTACACCGGGACAGGGGGCGGAGATACGCAGTATTTT. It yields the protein CASSYTGTGGGDTQYF.

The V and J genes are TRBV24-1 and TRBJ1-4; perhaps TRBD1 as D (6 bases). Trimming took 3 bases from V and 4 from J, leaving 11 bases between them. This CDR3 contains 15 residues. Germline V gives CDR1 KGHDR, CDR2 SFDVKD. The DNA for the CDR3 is TGTGCCACCAGTGATAGGACAGCTTATAATGAAAAACTGTTTTTT. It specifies CATSDRTAYNEKLFF.

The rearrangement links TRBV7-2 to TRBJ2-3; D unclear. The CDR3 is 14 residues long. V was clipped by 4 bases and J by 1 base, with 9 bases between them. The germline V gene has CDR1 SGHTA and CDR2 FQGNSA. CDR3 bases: TGTGCCAGCAGCTATAGTAGAGGCACAGATACGCAGTATTTT. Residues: CASSYSRGTDTQYF.

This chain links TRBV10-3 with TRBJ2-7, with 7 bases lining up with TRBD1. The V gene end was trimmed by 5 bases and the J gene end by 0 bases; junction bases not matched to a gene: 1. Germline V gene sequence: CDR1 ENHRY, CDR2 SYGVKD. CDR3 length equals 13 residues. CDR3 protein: CAISWDSSYEQYF. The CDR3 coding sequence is TGTGCCATCAGTTGGGACAGCTCCTACGAGCAGTACTTC.

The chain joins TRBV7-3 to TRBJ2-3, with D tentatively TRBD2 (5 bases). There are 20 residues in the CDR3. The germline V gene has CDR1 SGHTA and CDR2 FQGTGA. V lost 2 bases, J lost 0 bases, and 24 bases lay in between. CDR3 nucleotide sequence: TGTGCCAGCAGCTTACGCCCCGCACCGCTAGCAGTAGATAGCACAGATACGCAGTATTTT. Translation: CASSLRPAPLAVDSTDTQYF.

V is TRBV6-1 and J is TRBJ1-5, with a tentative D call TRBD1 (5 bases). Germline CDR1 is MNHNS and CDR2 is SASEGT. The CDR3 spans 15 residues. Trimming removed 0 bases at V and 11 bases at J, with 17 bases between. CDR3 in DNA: TGTGCCAGCAGTGAAGCTCGAAGGGGCCTTGGGGCCCAGCATTTT. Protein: CASSEARRGLGAQHF.

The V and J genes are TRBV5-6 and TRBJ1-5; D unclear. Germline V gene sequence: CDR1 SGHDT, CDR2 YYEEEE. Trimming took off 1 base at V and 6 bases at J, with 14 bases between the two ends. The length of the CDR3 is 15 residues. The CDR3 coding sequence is TGTGCCAGCAGCTTGTTTGATAGGGAGGCTCAGCCCCAGCATTTT. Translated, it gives CASSLFDREAQPQHF. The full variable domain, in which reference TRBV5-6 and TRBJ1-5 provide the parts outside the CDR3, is DAGVTQSPTHLIKTRGQQVTLRCSPKSGHDTVSWYQQALGQGPQFIFQYYEEEERQRGNFPDRFSGHQFPNYSSELNVNALLLGDSALYLCASSLFDREAQPQHFGDGTRLSIL.

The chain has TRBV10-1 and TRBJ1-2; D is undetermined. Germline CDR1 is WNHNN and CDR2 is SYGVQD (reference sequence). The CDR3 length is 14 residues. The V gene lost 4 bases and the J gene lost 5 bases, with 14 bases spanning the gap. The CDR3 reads CASSAGTVGYGYTF. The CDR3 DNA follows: TGCGCCAGCAGTGCGGGCACCGTCGGGTATGGCTACACCTTC.

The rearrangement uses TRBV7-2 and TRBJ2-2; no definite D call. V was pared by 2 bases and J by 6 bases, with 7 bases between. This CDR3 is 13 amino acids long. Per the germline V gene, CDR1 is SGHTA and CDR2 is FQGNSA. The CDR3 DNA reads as TGTGCCAGCAGCTTAAACCGGCCCGGGGAGCTGTTTTTT. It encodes CASSLNRPGELFF. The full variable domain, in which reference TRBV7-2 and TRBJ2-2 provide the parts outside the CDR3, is GAGVSQSPSNKVTEKGKDVELRCDPISGHTALYWYRQSLGQGLEFLIYFQGNSAPDKSGLPSDRFSAERTGGSVSTLTIQRTQQEDSAVYLCASSLNRPGELFFGEGSRLTVL.

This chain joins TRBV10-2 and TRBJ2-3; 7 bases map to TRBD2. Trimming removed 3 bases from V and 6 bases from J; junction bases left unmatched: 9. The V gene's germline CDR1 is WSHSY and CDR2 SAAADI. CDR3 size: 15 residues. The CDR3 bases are TGCGCCAGCAGTGATGGTGACGGGGGGTGGGATACGCAGTATTTT. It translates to CASSDGDGGWDTQYF.

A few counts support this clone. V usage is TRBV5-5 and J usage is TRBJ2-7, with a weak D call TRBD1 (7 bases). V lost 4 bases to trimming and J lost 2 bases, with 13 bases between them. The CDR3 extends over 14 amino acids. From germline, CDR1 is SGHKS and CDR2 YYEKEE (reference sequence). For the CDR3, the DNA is TGTGCCAGCAGCCAGCAGGGGGGAACCTACGAGCAGTACTTC. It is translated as CASSQQGGTYEQYF.

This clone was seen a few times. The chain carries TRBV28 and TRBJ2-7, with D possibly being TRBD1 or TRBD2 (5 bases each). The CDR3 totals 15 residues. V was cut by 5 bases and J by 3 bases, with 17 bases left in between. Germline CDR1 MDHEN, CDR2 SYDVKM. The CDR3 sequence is CASSTIGGSGYEQYF. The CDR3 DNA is TGTGCCAGCAGTACCATTGGGGGAAGTGGCTACGAGCAGTACTTC. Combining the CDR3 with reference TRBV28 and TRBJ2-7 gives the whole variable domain DVKVTQSSRYLVKRTGEKVFLECVQDMDHENMFWYRQDPGLGLRLIYFSYDVKMKEKGDIPEGYSVSREKKERFSLILESASTNQTSMYLCASSTIGGSGYEQYFGPGTRLTVT.

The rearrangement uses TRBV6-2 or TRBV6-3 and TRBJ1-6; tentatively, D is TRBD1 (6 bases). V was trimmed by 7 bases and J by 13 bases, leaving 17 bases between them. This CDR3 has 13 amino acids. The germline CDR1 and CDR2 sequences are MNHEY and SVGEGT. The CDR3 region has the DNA TGTGCCAGCAACCCCCAGGGGCCGGGGCCCCTCCACTTT. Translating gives CASNPQGPGPLHF.

CDR3 in amino acids: CASSSTGYYGYTF. CDR3 DNA sequence: TGTGCCAGCAGCTCCACAGGGTACTATGGCTACACCTTC. J is TRBJ1-2 and V is TRBV6-2 or TRBV6-3; D might be TRBD1 (6 bases). Per germline, CDR1 MNHEY and CDR2 SVGEGT. Trimming took off 6 bases at V and 3 bases at J, with 11 bases between the two ends. The CDR3 spans 13 residues.

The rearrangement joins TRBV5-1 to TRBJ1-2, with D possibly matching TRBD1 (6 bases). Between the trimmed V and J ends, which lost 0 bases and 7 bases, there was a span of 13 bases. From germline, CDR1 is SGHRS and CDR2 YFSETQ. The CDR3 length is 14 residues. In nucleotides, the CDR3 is TGCGCCAGCAGCTTGGCTGAGGGGGGACGTGGCTACACCTTC. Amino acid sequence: CASSLAEGGRGYTF.

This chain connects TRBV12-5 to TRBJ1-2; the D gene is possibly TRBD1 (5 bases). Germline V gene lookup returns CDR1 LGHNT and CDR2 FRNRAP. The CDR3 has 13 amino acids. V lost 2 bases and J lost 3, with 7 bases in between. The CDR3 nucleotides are TGTGCTAGTGGTTTGCAGGGATACTATGGCTACACCTTC. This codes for CASGLQGYYGYTF.